The source of this TCR beta chain is a study of blood T cell repertoires in COVID-19. As for the study in general: Donors in the United States, Italy and Spain gave samples during acute or convalescent COVID-19.

V gave up 4 bases and J gave up 4 bases; unmatched junction bases: 16. This CDR3 has 18 amino acids. Per the germline V gene, CDR1 is SGHDN and CDR2 is FVKESK. Assay used: immunoSEQ multiplex PCR; TCRdb lists only in-frame clones, some missing. Of hundreds of thousands of clones in the sample, 90% were seen once. This TCR was recovered from a woman between 18 and 29 years old with acute or convalescent COVID-19. The specimen was peripheral blood. J is TRBJ2-5 and V is TRBV14; 9 nucleotides match TRBD2. The CDR3 DNA follows: TGTGCCAGCAGCCCACGGGCGGGGGGGCCTCATCTCGCAGAGACCCAGTACTTC. Protein sequence: CASSPRAGGPHLAETQYF.